Listed here are 17 T cell receptor beta chains from one sample, sequenced in a study of T cells in Graves' hyperthyroidism and ophthalmopathy. Amplified TCR beta CDR3 regions derived from RNA transcripts. In the first-round RT-PCR of the TCR CDR3, the HTBI primer set was used. TCRdb used MiXCR to reprocess the multiplex PCR reads, holding one entry per CDR3 protein. This sample has about 640,000 distinct CDR3 sequences, with around 21% found just once. Source material: blood. Every receptor here comes from a man aged 25-45 years with Graves' ophthalmopathy.

This clonotype was counted a single time. The chain joins TRBV7-9 to TRBJ2-1, with 7 bases lining up with TRBD2. The germline V gene has CDR1 SEHNR and CDR2 FQNEAQ (reference sequence). This CDR3 has 15 amino acids. Unmatched junction bases numbered 9, after V lost 5 bases and J lost 5 bases. CDR3 in amino acids: CASSGGGGGDNEQFF. DNA of the CDR3: TGTGCCAGCAGCGGGGGGGGGGGGGGGGACAATGAGCAGTTCTTC.

In the case of this clonotype: A read error may be the cause here, since a much bigger clone is one base away. The J gene is TRBJ2-3, the V gene TRBV13; 14 bases match TRBD2. Germline-derived CDR1 and CDR2 are PRHDT and FYEKMQ (reference sequence). J gave up 6 bases and V 5 bases, and 4 bases lay outside the gene matches. The CDR3 spans 15 residues. CDR3 region: CASSTGLAGVDTQYF. CDR3 nucleotide sequence: TGTGCCAGCAGCACGGGACTAGCGGGAGTGGATACGCAGTATTTT.

CDR3 coding DNA: TGCAGTGCTCCCGGGGACAGGGGGCCAGATACGCAGTATTTT. Protein product: CSAPGDRGPDTQYF. This sequence joins TRBV20-1 and TRBJ2-3, with 12 positions matching TRBD1. With V trimmed by 5 bases and J by 4 bases, 4 bases remained unmatched. Germline lookup yields CDR1 DFQATT and CDR2 SNEGSKA (reference sequence). The CDR3 has 14 amino acids.

There are many counts of this clonotype. V usage is TRBV28 and J usage is TRBJ1-1; tentatively, D is TRBD1 (5 bases). This CDR3 contains 14 residues. Germline-derived CDR1 and CDR2 are MDHEN and SYDVKM. Trimming took off 6 bases at V and 4 bases at J, with 15 bases between the two ends. The CDR3: CASSIPQGTTEAFF. The CDR3 region has the DNA TGTGCCAGCAGCATACCTCAGGGAACCACTGAAGCTTTCTTT.

This clonotype turned up a few times. V usage is TRBV20-1 and J usage is TRBJ2-1; D perhaps matches TRBD2 (5 bases). In germline, CDR1 is DFQATT, CDR2 SNEGSKA (reference sequence). The CDR3 has 13 amino acids. The CDR3, as DNA: TGCACCCCGGGGTCTAGCTCCTACAATGAGCAGTTCTTC. This codes for CTPGSSSYNEQFF.

The chain combines TRBV6-1 with TRBJ2-7; D unclear. Trimming pared 3 bases from V and 3 bases from J, leaving 9 bases between. CDR3 length: 13 residues. Germline CDR1 is MNHNS and CDR2 is SASEGT. The CDR3 spells CASSDMSFYEQYF. In DNA form, the CDR3 reads TGTGCCAGCAGTGATATGAGCTTCTACGAGCAGTACTTC.

A few counts support this clonotype. The gene calls are TRBV29-1 and TRBJ1-2; the match to TRBD1 covers 10 bases. The CDR3 has 11 residues. Trimming took 4 bases from V and 8 from J; bases not matched to a gene: 1. Looked up from germline, CDR1 is SQVTM and CDR2 is ANQGSEA. In nucleotides, the CDR3 is TGCAGCGTTGTGGACAGGGGGGGCTACACCTTC. Amino acids: CSVVDRGGYTF.

This clonotype was picked up many times. The chain uses TRBV2 and TRBJ2-7; 8 bases align to TRBD1. Trimming removed 8 bases from V and 2 bases from J; junction bases left unmatched: 8. This CDR3 spans 14 amino acids. Germline CDR1 and CDR2: SNHLY and FYNNEI. CDR3 DNA: TGTGCCAGCTGTAAGGGACAGGCAGCCTACGAGCAGTACTTC. This sequence encodes CASCKGQAAYEQYF.

The rearrangement links TRBV6-6 to TRBJ1-3; D perhaps matches TRBD1 (6 bases). This CDR3 is 17 amino acids long. Trimming shortened V by 0 bases and J by 3 bases, and 15 bases separated the two germline ends. Per germline, CDR1 MNHNY and CDR2 SVGAGI (reference sequence). CDR3 protein: CASSYSPGEIGGNTIYF. The DNA of the CDR3 is TGTGCCAGCAGTTACTCGCCAGGGGAGATAGGTGGAAACACCATATATTTT.

This clonotype turned up a few times. The J gene is TRBJ2-3, the V gene TRBV6-4; 7 bases line up with TRBD2. This CDR3 is 17 amino acids long. V lost 9 bases, J lost 3 bases, and 18 bases stayed unmatched. Germline V gene lookup returns CDR1 MRHNA and CDR2 SNTAGT. In DNA form, the CDR3 reads TGTGCCAGTAGAACCTTATTTGGCGGGAGAGGGACAGATACGCAGTATTTT. Its protein is CASRTLFGGRGTDTQYF.

This clonotype was counted only a few times. The chain recombines TRBV4-2 with TRBJ1-6, with D unresolved. Germline V gene data show CDR1 as LGHNA and CDR2 as YNFKEQ. The CDR3 loop spans 13 amino acids. Trimming pared 0 bases from V and 14 bases from J, leaving 11 bases between. The CDR3 loop is CASSQESRLALHF. As DNA, the CDR3 is TGTGCCAGCAGCCAAGAGTCCAGGTTGGCCCTCCACTTT.

This clonotype was observed a few times. V usage is TRBV6-2 or TRBV6-3 and J usage is TRBJ1-1; TRBD1 aligns across 8 bases. In germline, CDR1 is MNHEY, CDR2 SVGEGT. This CDR3 has 18 amino acids. The trim removed 4 bases at V and 3 bases at J, leaving 16 bases unmatched. This chain's CDR3 is CASSSSRRSDRADTEAFF. CDR3 coding DNA: TGTGCCAGCAGTTCTTCTAGGAGGTCGGACAGGGCGGACACTGAAGCTTTCTTT.

The DNA of the CDR3 is TGTGCCAGTAGCCTCGAACTGTATATAGCTAATCAGCCCCAGCATTTT. Encoded protein: CASSLELYIANQPQHF. The rearrangement links TRBV19 to TRBJ1-5; D unresolved. Germline-derived CDR1 and CDR2 are LNHDA and SQIVND (reference sequence). V was shortened by 6 bases and J by 4 bases, with 19 bases between the two germline ends. This CDR3 has 16 amino acids.

This clonotype was seen at least ten times. V gene TRBV11-2 combines with J gene TRBJ1-5; TRBD1 matches 8 bases. The CDR3 spans 15 residues. Germline values: CDR1 SGHAT, CDR2 FQNNGV. After removal of 5 bases from V and 6 bases from J, the junction contained 9 bases not matched to a gene. CDR3 sequence: CASSAGQGRGQPQHF. CDR3 sequence (DNA): TGTGCCAGCAGCGCAGGACAGGGTCGGGGTCAGCCCCAGCATTTT.

In its sample, this clonotype was seen many times. The V gene is TRBV2, the J gene TRBJ2-5; D gene unclear. The germline V gene has CDR1 SNHLY and CDR2 FYNNEI. The length of the CDR3 is 12 residues. Trimming shortened V by 8 bases and J by 5 bases, and 12 bases separated the two germline ends. CDR3 region: CASPRQQETQYF. CDR3 coding DNA: TGTGCCAGCCCGAGGCAGCAGGAGACCCAGTACTTC.

The table lists this clonotype with many counts. V and J are TRBV18 and TRBJ2-7; no clear D gene. Trimming took off 2 bases at V and 6 bases at J, with 8 bases between the two ends. This CDR3 comprises 12 residues. The germline V gene has CDR1 KGHSH and CDR2 LQKENI. CDR3 nucleotides: TGTGCCAGCTCACCAGACGGGCTCGAGCAGTACTTC. It specifies CASSPDGLEQYF.

This chain links TRBV19 with TRBJ1-4; 8 nucleotides line up with TRBD1. In germline, CDR1 is LNHDA, CDR2 SQIVND (reference sequence). The CDR3 has 14 residues. The V and J ends lost 8 bases and 7 bases, in that order; junction bases with no gene match: 9. DNA of the CDR3: TGTGCCAGTTGGGACGGACAGGGTGGTGAAAAACTGTTTTTT. It encodes CASWDGQGGEKLFF.